Presented here are 8 T cell receptor beta chains from one specimen sequenced in a study of identifying expanded T cells in peripheral blood (dated by TCRdb to about 2019). Libraries were constructed by the immunoSEQ multiplex PCR assay. TCRdb took this table from immuneACCESS and kept in-frame rearrangements with V and J called. Such tables lack part of the clones; where checked against another copy, unresolved V genes explain under half of the gap, and the rest is unexplained. The sample yields more than 90,000 clones; approximately 90% were counted once. The ten top clones hold 17% of the sample. Sequencing input: blood. Receptors were obtained from a person aged 18 to 69 in good health.

This chain links TRBV6-1 with TRBJ2-7, with D perhaps TRBD1 (5 bases). Germline V lookup: CDR1 MNHNS, CDR2 SASEGT. The CDR3 runs to 13 residues. V lost 4 bases and J 3 bases, leaving 10 bases between the germline ends. CDR3 region: CASSVGRVYEQYF. CDR3 DNA: TGTGCCAGCAGTGTCGGCAGGGTCTACGAGCAGTACTTC.

The genes are TRBV13 and TRBJ2-5; D gene uncertain. The length of the CDR3 is 12 residues. Per germline, CDR1 PRHDT and CDR2 FYEKMQ (reference sequence). The V end lost 5 bases, the J end lost 5 bases, and 9 bases lay between the germline ends. As DNA, the CDR3 is TGTGCCAGCAGCGTTGGCAGGGAGACCCAGTACTTC. It is translated as CASSVGRETQYF.

The chain is built from TRBV27 and TRBJ2-7; D might be TRBD2 (6 bases). The V and J ends lost 2 bases and 3 bases respectively, with 14 bases between them. CDR1 is MNHEY and CDR2 is SMNVEV in the germline V gene (reference sequence). CDR3 size: 15 residues. CDR3 region: CASSLGGSAFYEQYF. Here the CDR3 DNA reads TGTGCCAGCAGTTTAGGGGGGTCCGCGTTCTACGAGCAGTACTTC.

The genes are TRBV28 and TRBJ2-7; D is unclear. The CDR3 spans 11 residues. The germline CDR1 and CDR2 sequences are MDHEN and SYDVKM. V gave up 5 bases and J gave up 3 bases, with 5 bases separating them. The DNA of the CDR3 is TGTGCCAGCAGTAAAGGCTACGAGCAGTACTTC. Its translation is CASSKGYEQYF.

The V and J genes are TRBV7-8 and TRBJ1-1, with D hard to call. V was clipped by 2 bases and J by 2 bases, with 15 bases between them. The CDR3 has 16 residues. Germline V gene lookup returns CDR1 SGHVS and CDR2 FQNEAQ. The CDR3, as DNA: TGTGCCAGCAGCTTAACGCCGGCGCTTATTAACACTGAAGCTTTCTTT. The encoded protein is CASSLTPALINTEAFF. The full variable domain, its missing parts supplied by reference TRBV7-8 and TRBJ1-1, is GAGVSQSPRYKVAKRGQDVALRCDPISGHVSLFWYQQALGQGPEFLTYFQNEAQLDKSGLPSDRFFAERPEGSVSTLKIQRTQQEDSAVYLCASSLTPALINTEAFFGQGTRLTVV.

This clone has just a few counts. The J gene is TRBJ1-2, the V gene TRBV9, with a tentative D call TRBD1 (5 bases). V was trimmed by 2 bases and J by 7 bases, leaving 9 bases between them. There are 12 residues in the CDR3. Per germline, CDR1 SGDLS and CDR2 YYNGEE. The CDR3 spells CASSVGDSGYTF. DNA for the CDR3: TGTGCCAGCAGCGTGGGGGATTCTGGCTACACCTTC. Based on the CDR3 plus reference TRBV9 and TRBJ1-2, the full variable domain is DSGVTQTPKHLITATGQRVTLRCSPRSGDLSVYWYQQSLDQGLQFLIQYYNGEERAKGNILERFSAQQFPDLHSELNLSSLELGDSALYFCASSVGDSGYTFGSGTRLTVV.

This chain connects TRBV19 to TRBJ1-1; 7 bases align to TRBD1. The CDR3 sequence is 14 residues long. V lost 4 bases, J lost 5 bases, and 7 bases stayed unmatched. The germline V gene has CDR1 LNHDA and CDR2 SQIVND (reference sequence). In nucleotides, the CDR3 is TGTGCCAGTAGTACAGGGGGTCCTACGACTGAAGCTTTCTTT. Amino acids: CASSTGGPTTEAFF.

This chain joins TRBV10-3 and TRBJ2-6, with TRBD1 matching over 9 bases. The germline V gene has CDR1 ENHRY and CDR2 SYGVKD. Unmatched junction bases numbered 5, after V lost 6 bases and J lost 11 bases. The CDR3 runs to 13 residues. CDR3 protein: CAIRGQGVDVLTF. The CDR3 bases are TGTGCCATCAGGGGACAGGGAGTCGACGTCCTGACTTTC.